Given below is one TCR beta chain in context. In the same sample, other DNA sequences code for this CDR3. TCRdb's copy holds only in-frame clones and misses some; the assay was immunoSEQ multiplex PCR. There are hundreds of thousands of clones in the sample; around 89% occur only once, and around 0.01% lies in the top ten. CDR3 size: 12 residues. The germline gives CDR1 MDHEN, CDR2 SYDVKM. V was clipped by 4 bases and J by 4 bases, with 7 bases between them. This record belongs to a study of shared T cell receptors in the human thymus. The same sample was also used in a study of human thymus T cells. From that study: Gene usage for V and J segments appeared biased in thymic and blood repertoires. Related work found strong thymic repertoire overlap between unrelated individuals.

The specimen sequenced was thymocytes. This TCR came from a boy under two years old with a congenital heart defect. V usage is TRBV28 and J usage is TRBJ1-1; tentative D call: TRBD1 (5 bases). The CDR3 spells CASSSGGTEAFF. CDR3 DNA: TGTGCCAGCAGTTCGGGGGGCACTGAAGCTTTCTTT.